This T cell receptor beta chain was captured by sequencing in a study of blood T cell repertoires in COVID-19. Adults between roughly 18 and 95 years of age took part from under 25 US areas. Participant-given clinical history determined each cohort assignment. Exposed volunteers were people who met a COVID-19 case within 2 weeks before study entry. This CDR3 comprises 15 residues. Germline CDR1 and CDR2: LGHDT and YNNKEL (reference sequence). Germline trimming cut 1 base from V and 7 bases from J; bases unmatched to any gene: 3. Libraries were prepared by immunoSEQ multiplex PCR; TCRdb keeps only in-frame clonotypes and omits some of them. This sample yields roughly 400,000 clones, of which roughly 84% are seen a single time; 1.4% belongs to the top ten.

The chain combines TRBV3-1 (or the pseudogene TRBV3-2) with TRBJ1-6; 8 bases are shared with TRBD1. The TCR was taken from a woman younger than 35 who had been exposed to COVID-19. The sequenced material came from PBMCs or T cells enriched from blood (not recorded which). For the CDR3, the DNA is TGTGCCAGCAGCCAAGTCAGGGGGCGGAATTCACCCCTCCACTTT. Translation gives CASSQVRGRNSPLHF.